This is a list of T cell receptor beta chains from one sample in a study of cytomegalovirus exposure and HLA in healthy donors. TCRdb keeps only in-frame clones here, not all; method: immunoSEQ multiplex PCR. The sample lists 99,000 or so clones, 80% occurring once. The sequencing input was PBMCs. The receptor set was obtained from a man aged 25-45 years in good health and CMV-seropositive. CDR3s include the opening cysteine and the closing phenylalanine or tryptophan. D genes are given only for firm matches. For some rows the clone size is stated as once, few or many, or as a class when expanded; others skip it.

v_call	clone_size	j_call	d_call	cdr3_nt	cdr3_aa
TRBV18	-	TRBJ2-7	-	TGTGCCAGCTCACCAGAGAAGCGGAGTCCTACGGGGCAGTACTTC	CASSPEKRSPTGQYF
TRBV11-3	-	TRBJ2-3	-	TGTGCCAGCAGCTCCCCTTCGGCAGATACGCAGTATTTT	CASSSPSADTQYF
TRBV4-1	-	TRBJ1-3	-	TGCGCCAGCAGCCGAGTGCCAGGACTTCGCTCTGGAAACACCATATATTTT	CASSRVPGLRSGNTIYF
TRBV6-1	once	TRBJ1-1	-	TGTGCCAGCAGTGAAACAAGACTCACTGAAGCTTTCTTT	CASSETRLTEAFF
TRBV2	-	TRBJ1-5	TRBD1	TGTGCCAGCAGTGTGGACAGGGGATATCAGCCCCAGCATTTT	CASSVDRGYQPQHF
TRBV5-1	-	TRBJ2-5	TRBD2	TGCGCCAGCAGCTTGGGGTCTAGCGGGGATTTTCAAGAGACCCAGTACTTC	CASSLGSSGDFQETQYF
TRBV5-1	-	TRBJ1-1	-	TGCGCCAGCAGCTTGGGGGCCGTGAACACTGAAGCTTTCTTT	CASSLGAVNTEAFF
TRBV5-1	-	TRBJ2-2	-	TGCGCCAGCAGCTTGGTGGTGACAAGTAACACCGGGGAGCTGTTTTTT	CASSLVVTSNTGELFF
TRBV4-2	-	TRBJ1-6	TRBD1	TGTGCCAGCAGCCAGAGGGGGCAGGACAGGGGGCGATCACCCCTCCACTTT	CASSQRGQDRGRSPLHF
TRBV4-3	-	TRBJ1-4	TRBD1	TGCGCCAGCAGCCAAGAATTGACAGGGGGGAATTGGGCTAATGAAAAACTGTTTTTT	CASSQELTGGNWANEKLFF
TRBV6-5	-	TRBJ2-7	-	TGTGCCAGCAGTTACTCAGCCCGTACCTACGAGCAGTACTTC	CASSYSARTYEQYF
TRBV2	-	TRBJ1-1	TRBD1	TGTGCCAGCAGCACAGGGGCGCAAACTGAAGCTTTCTTT	CASSTGAQTEAFF
TRBV2	-	TRBJ1-1	-	TGTGCCAGCAGCGGGCCGACTAAATCTGAAGCTTTCTTT	CASSGPTKSEAFF
TRBV2	-	TRBJ1-2	TRBD1	TGTGCCAGCAGTGAAAGGACAGGGGGCTTTGGCTACACCTTC	CASSERTGGFGYTF
TRBV19	-	TRBJ2-3	-	TGTGCCAGTAGTATAGGTGGGGGCCTCACAGATACGCAGTATTTT	CASSIGGGLTDTQYF
TRBV21-1	-	TRBJ1-1	-	TGTGCCAGCAGCAAAGACGGACAGGGCGCTGAAGCTTTCTTT	CASSKDGQGAEAFF
TRBV6-1	-	TRBJ2-4	TRBD1	TGTGCCAGCAGCCCCGGGACAGGATCGGACATTCAGTACTTC	CASSPGTGSDIQYF
TRBV7-3	once	TRBJ2-7	-	TGTGCCAGCAGCTACCCCAGGGCAGTGGACCCCTACGAGCAGTACTTC	CASSYPRAVDPYEQYF
TRBV7-2	-	TRBJ2-7	-	TGTGCCAGCAGCTTCGCTTCAGGACACCTTTCCGAGCAGTACTTC	CASSFASGHLSEQYF
TRBV30	-	TRBJ1-6	TRBD1	TGTGCCTGCGTGGTTGGACAGGGTACTTCACCCCTCCACTTT	CACVVGQGTSPLHF
TRBV7-6	-	TRBJ2-5	-	TGTGCCAACGGGATGCTAGCCCCCCAAGAGACCCAGTACTTC	CANGMLAPQETQYF
TRBV11-3	-	TRBJ2-7	TRBD1	TGTGCCAGCAGCCTTAGGACAGGTGGGGAGCAGTACTTC	CASSLRTGGEQYF
TRBV6-1	-	TRBJ2-7	-	TGTGCCAGCAGTGCCAGGGGGGCCTCCTACGAGCAGTACTTC	CASSARGASYEQYF
TRBV5-4	-	TRBJ2-7	TRBD1	TGTGCCAGCAGCCCCGGGACAGGGGAAACCTACGAGCAGTACTTC	CASSPGTGETYEQYF
TRBV19	-	TRBJ1-2	-	TGTGCCAGCAGATCCGGGAGAGAGCGTGGCTACACCTTC	CASRSGRERGYTF
TRBV30	-	TRBJ2-5	TRBD2	TGTGCCTGGAGTGGTGAGCGGGGGGCGGGGGAGACCCAGTACTTC	CAWSGERGAGETQYF
TRBV28	-	TRBJ2-3	TRBD2	TGTGCCAGCAGTACTCTGACTAGCGGGGGCACAGATACGCAGTATTTT	CASSTLTSGGTDTQYF
TRBV5-3	-	TRBJ1-5	TRBD1	TGTGCCAGAAGCTTGGATAATTGGACAGGGACGACCAGCAATCAGCCCCAGCATTTT	CARSLDNWTGTTSNQPQHF
TRBV2	-	TRBJ2-3	TRBD1	TGTGCCAGCCGACAGGGAAGGGCGGATACGCAGTATTTT	CASRQGRADTQYF
TRBV15	-	TRBJ1-6	-	TGTGCCACCAGCAGAGATAGCGCAAATTCACCCCTCCACTTT	CATSRDSANSPLHF
TRBV5-1	-	TRBJ1-4	-	TGCGCCAGCAGCTTGAGCAGGGGTTCTAATGAAAAACTGTTTTTT	CASSLSRGSNEKLFF
TRBV5-4	-	TRBJ1-3	-	TGTGCCAGCAGCCCTGGGGGCCGAAACACCATATATTTT	CASSPGGRNTIYF
TRBV9	-	TRBJ2-3	TRBD2	TGTGCCAGCAGCGTGACTAGCGGGGGGGGCGCAGATACGCAGTATTTT	CASSVTSGGGADTQYF
TRBV19	-	TRBJ2-7	-	TGTGCCAGTAGTATGGGCAGGGCCTACGAGCAGTACTTC	CASSMGRAYEQYF
TRBV7-2	-	TRBJ1-5	-	TGTGCCAGCAGCTTACTCAATCAGCCCCAGCATTTT	CASSLLNQPQHF
TRBV7-9	-	TRBJ1-5	-	TGTGCCAGCAGCCCGGGGGAGGGTCAGCCCCAGCATTTT	CASSPGEGQPQHF
TRBV10-1	-	TRBJ2-6	TRBD2	TGCGCCAGCAGTGAGTCGGGAATAGCGGGGGGGCCACGTGGGGCCAACGTCCTGACTTTC	CASSESGIAGGPRGANVLTF
TRBV7-8	-	TRBJ2-1	-	TGTGCCAGCAGCTCGACCAGGGGAAAATACAATGAGCAGTTCTTC	CASSSTRGKYNEQFF
TRBV10-2	few	TRBJ1-2	-	TGCGCCAGCAGTACCTCCCGTGGGGGACACCAAAACTATGGCTACACCTTC	CASSTSRGGHQNYGYTF